A selection of T cell receptor beta chains follows, all from one sample in a study of T cell responses to AZD1222 COVID-19 vaccine. The repertoire was sequenced with immunoSEQ multiplex PCR; TCRdb's copy has only in-frame clones and lacks some. The data contain approximately 110,000 clones, about 87% of them singletons. Here the sequenced sample was peripheral blood, taken on day 0 of AZD1222 vaccination. These receptors originate from an adult in good health. Each CDR3 is given with its conserved first and last residue.

v_gene,len,CDR3aa
TRBV9,15,CASSARQGATYEQYF
TRBV2,16,CASSAMGRGRNYGYTF
TRBV28,16,CASSSQTGYYNSPLHF
TRBV12-3/TRBV12-4,13,CASSLGWTGELFF
TRBV6-6,13,CASLTGSLYGYTF
TRBV7-9,13,CASSFPGGLEAFF
TRBV28,17,CASSLVGTVGGNYGYTF
TRBV6-4,15,CASRTDSSSYNEQFF
TRBV11-3,17,CASSLETSGSSYNEQFF
TRBV29-1,13,CSVGPRMNTEAFF
TRBV7-9,17,CASSLDGRAIGNQPQHF
TRBV7-9,15,CASSLGDWGSGTQYF
TRBV28,15,CASSPSSTYNQGYTF
TRBV9,18,CASSHGLAETRGSYEQYF
TRBV3-1/TRBV3-2,15,CASSTGWSSYNEQFF
TRBV9,13,CATTRGPNYGYTF
TRBV6-5,15,CASSIITTGTYEQYF
TRBV7-9,16,CASSLAGGAGNQPQHF
TRBV13,13,CASSLRGNTEAFF
TRBV18,17,CASSPYRVQDSGNTIYF
TRBV27,18,CASSLTLAGGLAKNIQYF
TRBV5-4,12,CAGGGSGNTIYF
TRBV14,13,CASSRWGSYEQYF
TRBV6-5,13,CASSYSSPGGYTF
TRBV7-2,14,CASNSEGGNQPQHF
TRBV28,11,CASAAGNEQYF
TRBV7-9,14,CASSLEDRTGELFF
TRBV21-1,17,CASSTRSGTSGTYEQYF
TRBV19,13,CASSSGVNTEAFF
TRBV18,12,CASLSRADTQYF
TRBV5-6,14,CASSLAPGYNEQFF
TRBV2,12,CASKRGAYEQYF
TRBV2,14,CASRGLAQHYEQYF
TRBV7-8,14,CASSFGRAAYEQYF
TRBV5-1,14,CASSPVGKVPGYTF
TRBV6-6,13,CASSYGLAYEQYF
TRBV5-1,12,CASSLAQETQYF
TRBV5-1,13,CASSLAFNYGYTF
TRBV27,13,CASSSMIEEKLFF
TRBV27,15,CASSFLASGSYEQYF
TRBV10-3,14,CAIPQGSNTGELFF
TRBV9,15,CASSPQSGARGELFF
TRBV25-1,15,CASSETASSGNTIYF
TRBV24-1,15,CATSDTGTRRDEQFF
TRBV11-3,16,CASSLVSLRGENEQFF
TRBV11-3,14,CASRKGQGGNEQFF